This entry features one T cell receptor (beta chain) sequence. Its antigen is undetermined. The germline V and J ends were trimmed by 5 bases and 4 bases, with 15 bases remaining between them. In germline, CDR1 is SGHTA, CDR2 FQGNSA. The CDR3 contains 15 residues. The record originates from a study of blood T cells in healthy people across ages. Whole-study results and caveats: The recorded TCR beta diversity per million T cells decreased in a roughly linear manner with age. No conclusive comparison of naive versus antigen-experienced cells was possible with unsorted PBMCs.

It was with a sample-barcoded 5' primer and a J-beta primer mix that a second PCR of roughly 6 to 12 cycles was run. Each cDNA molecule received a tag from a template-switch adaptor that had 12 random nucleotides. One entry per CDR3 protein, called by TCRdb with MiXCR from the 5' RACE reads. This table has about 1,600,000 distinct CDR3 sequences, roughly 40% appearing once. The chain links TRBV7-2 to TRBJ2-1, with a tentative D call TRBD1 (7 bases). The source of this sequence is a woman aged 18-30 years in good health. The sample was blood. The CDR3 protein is CASSEGGQLYNEQFF. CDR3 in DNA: TGTGCCAGCAGCGAGGGGGGACAGCTTTACAATGAGCAGTTCTTC.